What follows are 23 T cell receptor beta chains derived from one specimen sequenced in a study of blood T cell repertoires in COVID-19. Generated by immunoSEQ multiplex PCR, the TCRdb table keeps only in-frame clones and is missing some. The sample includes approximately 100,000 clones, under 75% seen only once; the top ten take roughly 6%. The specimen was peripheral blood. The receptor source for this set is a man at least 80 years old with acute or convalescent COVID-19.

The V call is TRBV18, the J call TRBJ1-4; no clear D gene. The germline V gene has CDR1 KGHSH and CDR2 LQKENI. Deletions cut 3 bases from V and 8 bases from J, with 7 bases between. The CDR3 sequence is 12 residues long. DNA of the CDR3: TGTGCCAGCTCACCCCGAGGGGAAAAACTGTTTTTT. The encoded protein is CASSPRGEKLFF.

The CDR3 is CASSLVHQANTEAFF. CDR3 nucleotide sequence: TGTGCCAGCAGCTTAGTTCACCAGGCGAACACTGAAGCTTTCTTT. The rearrangement joins TRBV11-2 to TRBJ1-1; no reliable D call. V dropped 1 base and J dropped 1 base, with 10 bases sitting between them. The CDR3 length is 15 residues. CDR1 and CDR2 from the germline V gene are SGHAT and FQNNGV.

CDR3 bases: TGTGCCAGCAGGGAGCTGCCCTCCGGGGAGCTGTTTTTT. Its translation: CASRELPSGELFF. V is TRBV12-3 or TRBV12-4 and J is TRBJ2-2; D uncertain. Trimming stripped 6 bases from V and 6 bases from J, with 11 bases between. The CDR3 contains 13 residues.

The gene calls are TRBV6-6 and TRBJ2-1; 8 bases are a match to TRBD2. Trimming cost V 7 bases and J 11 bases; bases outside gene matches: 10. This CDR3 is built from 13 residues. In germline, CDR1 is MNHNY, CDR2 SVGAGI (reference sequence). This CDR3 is CASTPRGGVKQFF. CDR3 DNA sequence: TGTGCCAGCACCCCCCGGGGGGGAGTGAAGCAGTTCTTC.

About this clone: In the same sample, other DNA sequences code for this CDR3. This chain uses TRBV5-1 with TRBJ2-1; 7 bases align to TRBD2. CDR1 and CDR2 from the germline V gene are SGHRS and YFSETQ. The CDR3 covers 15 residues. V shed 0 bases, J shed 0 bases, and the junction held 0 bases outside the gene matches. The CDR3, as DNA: TGCGCCAGCAGCTTGGGCGGGGGCTCCTACAATGAGCAGTTCTTC. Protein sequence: CASSLGGGSYNEQFF. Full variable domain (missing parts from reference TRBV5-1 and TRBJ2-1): KAGVTQTPRYLIKTRGQQVTLSCSPISGHRSVSWYQQTPGQGLQFLFEYFSETQRNKGNFPGRFSGRQFSNSRSEMNVSTLELGDSALYLCASSLGGGSYNEQFFGPGTRLTVL.

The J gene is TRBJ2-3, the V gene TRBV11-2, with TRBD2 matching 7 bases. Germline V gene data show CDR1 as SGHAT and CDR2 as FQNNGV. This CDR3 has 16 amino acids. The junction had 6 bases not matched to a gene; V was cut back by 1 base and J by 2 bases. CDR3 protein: CASSLGSAGVTDTQYF. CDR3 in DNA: TGTGCCAGCAGCTTAGGGTCCGCGGGAGTCACAGATACGCAGTATTTT.

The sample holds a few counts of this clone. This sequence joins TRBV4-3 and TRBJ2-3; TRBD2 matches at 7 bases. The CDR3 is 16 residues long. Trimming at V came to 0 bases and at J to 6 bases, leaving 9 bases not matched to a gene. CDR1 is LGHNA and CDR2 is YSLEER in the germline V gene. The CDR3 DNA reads TGCGCCAGCAGCCAAGACGGACTAGTAGAGAGGGATACGCAGTATTTT. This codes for CASSQDGLVERDTQYF.

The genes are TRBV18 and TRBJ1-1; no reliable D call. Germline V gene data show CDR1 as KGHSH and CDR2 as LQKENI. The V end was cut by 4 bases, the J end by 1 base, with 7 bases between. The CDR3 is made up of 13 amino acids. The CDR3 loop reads CASSHSKNTEAFF. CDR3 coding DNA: TGTGCCAGCTCACATTCTAAGAACACTGAAGCTTTCTTT.

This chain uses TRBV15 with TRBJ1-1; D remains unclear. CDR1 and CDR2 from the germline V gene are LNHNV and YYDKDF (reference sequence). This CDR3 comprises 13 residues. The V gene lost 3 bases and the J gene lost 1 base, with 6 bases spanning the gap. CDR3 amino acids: CATSSYGNTEAFF. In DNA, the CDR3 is TGTGCCACCAGCAGTTACGGGAACACTGAAGCTTTCTTT.

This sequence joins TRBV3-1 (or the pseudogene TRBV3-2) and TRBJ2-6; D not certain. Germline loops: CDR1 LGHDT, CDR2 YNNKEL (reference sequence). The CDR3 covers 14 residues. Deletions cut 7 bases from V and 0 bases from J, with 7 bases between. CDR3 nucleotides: TGTGCCAGCACGTCTCCCTCTGGGGCCAACGTCCTGACTTTC. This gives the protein CASTSPSGANVLTF.

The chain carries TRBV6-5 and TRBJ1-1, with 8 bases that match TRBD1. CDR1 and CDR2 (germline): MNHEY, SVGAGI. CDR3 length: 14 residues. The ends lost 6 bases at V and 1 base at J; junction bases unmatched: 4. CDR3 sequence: CASSRDRKNTEAFF. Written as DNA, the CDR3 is TGTGCCAGCAGCCGGGACAGGAAGAACACTGAAGCTTTCTTT.

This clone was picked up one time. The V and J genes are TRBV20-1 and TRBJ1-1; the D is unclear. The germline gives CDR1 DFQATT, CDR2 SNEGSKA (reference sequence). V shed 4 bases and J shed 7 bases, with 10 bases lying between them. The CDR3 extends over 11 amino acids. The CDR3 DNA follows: TGCAGTGCTACGCGAGGGATTGAAGCTTTCTTT. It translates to CSATRGIEAFF.

As DNA, the CDR3 is TGTGCCAGCAGGACAGACGGCCCCGCAGATACGCAGTATTTT. Protein product: CASRTDGPADTQYF. The V gene is TRBV9, the J gene TRBJ2-3; TRBD1 is a possible D gene (5 bases). Trimming shortened V by 5 bases and J by 4 bases, and 14 bases separated the two germline ends. In germline, CDR1 is SGDLS, CDR2 YYNGEE. CDR3 length: 14 residues.

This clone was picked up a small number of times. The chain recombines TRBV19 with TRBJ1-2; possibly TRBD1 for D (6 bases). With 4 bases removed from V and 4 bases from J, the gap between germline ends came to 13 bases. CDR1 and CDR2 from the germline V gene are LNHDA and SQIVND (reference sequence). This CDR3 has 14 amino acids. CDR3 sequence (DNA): TGTGCCAGTAGTAGCCACGACAGGATCTATGGCTACACCTTC. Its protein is CASSSHDRIYGYTF.

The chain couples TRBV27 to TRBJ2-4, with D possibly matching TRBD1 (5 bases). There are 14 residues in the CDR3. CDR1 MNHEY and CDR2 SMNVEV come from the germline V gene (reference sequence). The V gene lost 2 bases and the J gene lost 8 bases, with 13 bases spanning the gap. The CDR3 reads CASSLRAGIDIQYF. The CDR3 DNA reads TGTGCCAGCAGTTTAAGGGCAGGGATTGACATTCAGTACTTC.

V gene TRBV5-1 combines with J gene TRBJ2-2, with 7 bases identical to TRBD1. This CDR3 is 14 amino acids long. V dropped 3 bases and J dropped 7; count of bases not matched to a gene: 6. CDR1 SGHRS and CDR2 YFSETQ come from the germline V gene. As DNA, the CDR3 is TGCGCCAGCAGCTCACAGGGGCTCGGCGGGGAGCTGTTTTTT. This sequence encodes CASSSQGLGGELFF.

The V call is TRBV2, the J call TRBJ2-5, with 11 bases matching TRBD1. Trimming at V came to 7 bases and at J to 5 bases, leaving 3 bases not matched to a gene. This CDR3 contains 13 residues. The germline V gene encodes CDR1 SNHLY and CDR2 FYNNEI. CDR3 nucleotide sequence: TGTGCCAGCAAGGACAGGGGGCTGGAGACCCAGTACTTC. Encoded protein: CASKDRGLETQYF.

CDR3 amino acids: CASSQQGARTDTQYF. As DNA, the CDR3 is TGCGCCAGCAGCCAACAGGGGGCGCGGACAGATACGCAGTATTTT. The chain is built from TRBV4-1 and TRBJ2-3, with TRBD1 matching 8 bases. The CDR3 runs to 15 residues. Trimming removed 2 bases from V and 3 bases from J; junction bases left unmatched: 4. Germline V lookup: CDR1 MGHRA, CDR2 YSYEKL.

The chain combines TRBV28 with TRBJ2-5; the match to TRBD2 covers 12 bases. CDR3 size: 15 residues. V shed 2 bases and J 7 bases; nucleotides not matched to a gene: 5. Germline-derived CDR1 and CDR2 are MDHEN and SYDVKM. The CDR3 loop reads CASSLPLAGGGTQYF. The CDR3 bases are TGTGCCAGCAGTTTACCACTAGCGGGAGGCGGGACCCAGTACTTC.

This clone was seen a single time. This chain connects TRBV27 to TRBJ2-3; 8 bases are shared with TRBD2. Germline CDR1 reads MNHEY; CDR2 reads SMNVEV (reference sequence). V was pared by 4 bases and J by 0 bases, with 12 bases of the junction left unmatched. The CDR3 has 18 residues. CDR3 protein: CASSSWAGGGPSTDTQYF. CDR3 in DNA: TGTGCCAGCAGTTCTTGGGCGGGAGGAGGGCCTAGCACAGATACGCAGTATTTT.

The CDR3, as DNA: TGTGCCAGCTCACCATTTTCCCAGGGAAGTCAGGCTGGAAACACCATATATTTT. It is translated as CASSPFSQGSQAGNTIYF. The chain carries TRBV18 and TRBJ1-3; possibly TRBD1 for D (5 bases). The germline V gene encodes CDR1 KGHSH and CDR2 LQKENI. This CDR3 is built from 18 residues. Trimming removed 2 bases from V and 2 bases from J, with 19 bases in between.

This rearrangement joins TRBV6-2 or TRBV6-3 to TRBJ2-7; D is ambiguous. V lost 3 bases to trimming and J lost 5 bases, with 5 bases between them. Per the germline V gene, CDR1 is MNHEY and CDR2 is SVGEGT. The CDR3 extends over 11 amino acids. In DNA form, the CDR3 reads TGTGCCAGCAGTTATGCGGACGAGCAGTACTTC. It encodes CASSYADEQYF.

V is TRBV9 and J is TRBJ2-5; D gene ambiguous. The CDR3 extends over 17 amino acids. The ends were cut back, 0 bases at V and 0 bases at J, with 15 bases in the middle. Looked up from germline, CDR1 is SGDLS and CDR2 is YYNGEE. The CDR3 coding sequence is TGTGCCAGCAGCGTAGGAGCTACAGTCGGCTACCAAGAGACCCAGTACTTC. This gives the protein CASSVGATVGYQETQYF.